The 2 T cell receptor beta chains reported below all come from one sample, sequenced in a study of cytomegalovirus exposure and HLA in healthy donors. The PCR had 60 Vbeta and 13 Jbeta primers. Only in-frame clones appear in the TCRdb table, and some are missing; sequencing was by immunoSEQ multiplex PCR. This sample's table has 150,000 to 200,000 clones. The sample comprised PBMCs. These TCRs come from a woman aged 60-70 years in good health and CMV-seronegative.

The V and J genes are TRBV30 and TRBJ2-7; a possible D gene is TRBD2 (6 bases). Germline V gives CDR1 GTSNPN, CDR2 SVGIG (reference sequence). Trimming cost V 1 base and J 3 bases, with 13 bases left between them. This CDR3 has 14 residues. Here the CDR3 reads CAWSGGDGYYEQYF. The DNA for the CDR3 is TGTGCCTGGAGTGGGGGGGACGGATACTACGAGCAGTACTTC.

The chain joins TRBV27 to TRBJ1-1, with a tentative D call TRBD1 (6 bases). The CDR3 is made up of 15 amino acids. The germline gives CDR1 MNHEY, CDR2 SMNVEV (reference sequence). V gave up 2 bases and J gave up 1 base, with 11 bases separating them. CDR3 sequence: CASSLGDRPNTEAFF. The CDR3, as DNA: TGTGCCAGCAGTTTAGGTGACAGGCCGAACACTGAAGCTTTCTTT.